This entry features one TCR beta chain sequence. Seattle patients were enrolled while actively infected and followed longitudinally. The assay was immunoSEQ multiplex PCR, and TCRdb's table has in-frame clones only and misses some. Among under 400,000 clones listed, approximately 90% were seen once. This sample is drawn from a study of blood T cell repertoires in COVID-19. The CDR3 length is 14 residues. The ends were cut back, 8 bases at V and 8 bases at J, with 21 bases in the middle. Germline values: CDR1 MNHEY, CDR2 SVGAGI. The specimen sequenced was peripheral blood. The clonotype comes from a woman aged 60 to 75 with COVID-19, enrolled during active disease. The rearrangement uses TRBV6-5 and TRBJ1-2, with D possibly TRBD1 on 5 matching bases. The CDR3 reads CASFFVGLPKGYTF. The CDR3 bases are TGTGCCAGCTTCTTTGTGGGACTGCCGAAGGGCTACACCTTC.